This TCR beta chain stems from a study of OX40 agonist ivuxolimab in advanced cancers. The wider study: Ivuxolimab, an agonistic anti-OX40 (CD134) antibody, was given to patients. Treatment received earlier with anti-PD-1, anti-PD-L1 or anti-CTLA-4 agents was allowed, and over 30% had some.

The study's findings and limits: The antigens recognized by the expanded peripheral T cells, that is their antigen specificity, were not determined. Also showing low normalized T-cell clonal expansion were some of the nonresponders.

As to this clone: Its antigen is unknown.

Assay used: immunoSEQ multiplex PCR; TCRdb lists only in-frame clones, some missing. The sample lists 9,000 to 13,000 clones; about four fifths were seen once. This TCR was recovered from an adult with an advanced solid tumor such as melanoma, head and neck, liver or kidney cancer. The sample was CD4+ or CD8+ T cells sorted from blood, taken in a trial of the OX40 agonist ivuxolimab.

The CDR3 DNA reads TGTGCCAGCAGTTACGGGACCGTCGCTAACTATGGCTACACCTTC. Translating gives CASSYGTVANYGYTF. The rearrangement links TRBV6-6 to TRBJ1-2, with a tentative D call TRBD1 (5 bases). CDR1 MNHNY and CDR2 SVGAGI come from the germline V gene (reference sequence). V was shortened by 2 bases and J by 0 bases, with 10 bases between the two germline ends. This CDR3 has 15 amino acids.